Following are 27 T cell receptor beta chains from one sample sequenced in a study of cytomegalovirus exposure and HLA in healthy donors. A multiplex PCR was run with 60 Vbeta primers and 13 Jbeta primers. Using immunoSEQ multiplex PCR, the repertoire was profiled, and TCRdb retains in-frame clones only, with some absent. The sample consists of about 190,000 clones, 70% to 80% of them appearing once. The sample consisted of PBMCs. The receptors derive from a woman in her 30s in good health and CMV-seropositive.

The chain carries TRBV7-2 and TRBJ1-5; tentatively, D is TRBD1 (6 bases). This CDR3 is 17 amino acids long. Germline V gives CDR1 SGHTA, CDR2 FQGNSA. The V gene lost 2 bases and the J gene lost 3 bases, with 17 bases spanning the gap. The CDR3, as DNA: TGTGCCAGCAGCTTAACTCCGACAGGTAGATTCAATCAGCCCCAGCATTTT. It translates to CASSLTPTGRFNQPQHF.

The chain couples TRBV30 to TRBJ2-2, with a weak D call TRBD1 (6 bases). V lost 1 base, J lost 5 bases, and 11 bases lay in between. This CDR3 has 14 amino acids. Germline values: CDR1 GTSNPN, CDR2 SVGIG (reference sequence). For the CDR3, the DNA is TGTGCCTGGAGTGGGACAGTTATGACCGGGGAGCTGTTTTTT. It yields the protein CAWSGTVMTGELFF.

In this sample, this clone turned up a few times. The CDR3 DNA sequence: TGTGCCAGCAGTCGAGCGGGGGGGAATGAAGAGACCCAGTACTTC. This encodes CASSRAGGNEETQYF. V and J are TRBV28 and TRBJ2-5; 10 positions match TRBD2. V was pared by 5 bases and J by 3 bases, with 6 bases of the junction left unmatched. CDR3 length: 15 amino acids. Germline lookup yields CDR1 MDHEN and CDR2 SYDVKM.

V is TRBV12-5 and J is TRBJ1-1, with D unclear. V shed 7 bases and J shed 7 bases, with 16 bases lying between them. This CDR3 spans 13 amino acids. Germline CDR1 reads LGHNT; CDR2 reads FRNRAP. The CDR3 sequence: CASARSASVEAFF. DNA of the CDR3: TGTGCTAGTGCGAGATCCGCGAGTGTTGAAGCTTTCTTT.

The rearrangement links TRBV20-1 to TRBJ2-7; no clear D. The CDR3 extends over 10 amino acids. Germline assignment: CDR1 DFQATT and CDR2 SNEGSKA (reference sequence). V lost 6 bases and J 2 bases, leaving 5 bases between the germline ends. In nucleotides, the CDR3 is TGCAGTGCCGCGGCCTACGAGCAGTACTTC. Its translation: CSAAAYEQYF.

The rearrangement joins TRBV28 to TRBJ1-1; perhaps TRBD1 as D (5 bases). V was cut by 3 bases and J by 3 bases, with 14 bases left in between. The CDR3 has 15 residues. CDR1 is MDHEN, CDR2 SYDVKM, per germline. In DNA form, the CDR3 reads TGTGCCAGCAGTTTGCCATGGGGAGGGGACACTGAAGCTTTCTTT. As protein: CASSLPWGGDTEAFF.

The J gene is TRBJ1-2, the V gene TRBV6-1, with a weak D call TRBD1 (5 bases). Germline V lookup: CDR1 MNHNS, CDR2 SASEGT. The CDR3 spans 15 residues. V was shortened by 3 bases and J by 4 bases, with 15 bases between the two germline ends. The CDR3 nucleotides are TGTGCCAGCAGTGACTCTCGTTTAAGGGGCTATGGCTACACCTTC. Protein sequence: CASSDSRLRGYGYTF.

The J gene is TRBJ1-1, the V gene TRBV13, with 7 bases matching TRBD1. Germline V gene data show CDR1 as PRHDT and CDR2 as FYEKMQ (reference sequence). With V trimmed by 5 bases and J by 1 base, 19 bases remained unmatched. CDR3 size: 19 residues. The CDR3 spells CASSVRQGGGERKNTEAFF. The CDR3 DNA is TGTGCCAGCAGCGTAAGACAGGGCGGAGGTGAAAGAAAGAACACTGAAGCTTTCTTT. The whole variable domain, remainder taken from reference TRBV13 and TRBJ1-1, is AAGVIQSPRHLIKEKRETATLKCYPIPRHDTVYWYQQGPGQDPQFLISFYEKMQSDKGSIPDRFSAQQFSDYHSELNMSSLELGDSALYFCASSVRQGGGERKNTEAFFGQGTRLTVV.

The chain carries TRBV7-9 and TRBJ1-4; TRBD1 agrees at 7 bases. The ends lost 5 bases at V and 8 bases at J; junction bases unmatched: 14. This CDR3 comprises 16 residues. Germline V gene data show CDR1 as SEHNR and CDR2 as FQNEAQ (reference sequence). The DNA for the CDR3 is TGTGCCAGCAGCCTACTCCTCGACAGGGAAAACGAAAAACTGTTTTTT. Its translation: CASSLLLDRENEKLFF.

This rearrangement joins TRBV9 to TRBJ2-4; D is unclear. The V end was cut by 0 bases, the J end by 0 bases, with 4 bases between. The CDR3 extends over 14 amino acids. Germline-derived CDR1 and CDR2 are SGDLS and YYNGEE. The CDR3 nucleotides are TGTGCCAGCAGCGTAGGGCTAGCCAAAAACATTCAGTACTTC. This sequence encodes CASSVGLAKNIQYF.

The chain is built from TRBV6-1 and TRBJ2-1; a possible D gene is TRBD2 (5 bases). With 6 bases removed from V and 12 bases from J, the gap between germline ends came to 18 bases. This CDR3 comprises 13 residues. Germline V CDR1 and CDR2: MNHNS, SASEGT. The CDR3 sequence: CASSSTGLNWQFF. The CDR3 nucleotides are TGTGCCAGCAGCTCGACCGGACTGAATTGGCAGTTCTTC.

This clone was detected a few times. The chain employs TRBV10-3 and TRBJ2-3; 9 positions match TRBD1. Germline values: CDR1 ENHRY, CDR2 SYGVKD. The CDR3 spans 15 residues. V was pared by 5 bases and J by 5 bases, with 8 bases of the junction left unmatched. Written as DNA, the CDR3 is TGTGCCATCAGTTTTAGACAGGGGGGCCGAGATACGCAGTATTTT. Its protein is CAISFRQGGRDTQYF.

The rearrangement joins TRBV4-1 to TRBJ2-6; the D gene is possibly TRBD1 (5 bases). Germline values: CDR1 MGHRA, CDR2 YSYEKL. Trimming left V 4 bases short and J 1 base short, with 8 bases between. This CDR3 has 15 residues. CDR3 sequence: CASSPRQSGANVLTF. Here the CDR3 DNA reads TGCGCCAGCAGCCCACGACAGTCTGGGGCCAACGTCCTGACTTTC.

This clone showed up just once. This sequence joins TRBV7-9 and TRBJ2-5, with D hard to call. Trimming shortened V by 5 bases and J by 5 bases, and 6 bases separated the two germline ends. The CDR3 loop spans 11 amino acids. Germline values: CDR1 SEHNR, CDR2 FQNEAQ (reference sequence). Written as DNA, the CDR3 is TGTGCCAGCAGCAATCAGGAGACCCAGTACTTC. Its translation is CASSNQETQYF.

The gene calls are TRBV11-2 and TRBJ2-1; no clear D gene. Germline V gene data show CDR1 as SGHAT and CDR2 as FQNNGV. Trimming took 1 base from V and 5 from J, leaving 9 bases between them. The length of the CDR3 is 14 residues. DNA of the CDR3: TGTGCCAGCAGCTTAGTGGTAGCCAACAATGAGCAGTTCTTC. This sequence encodes CASSLVVANNEQFF.

This clone came up a few times. Other DNA sequences in this specimen translate into the identical CDR3. The rearrangement uses TRBV13 and TRBJ2-5; D might be TRBD2 (6 bases). Trimming removed 9 bases from V and 1 base from J, with 12 bases in between. The CDR3 contains 13 residues. Germline values: CDR1 PRHDT, CDR2 FYEKMQ (reference sequence). The CDR3 region has the DNA TGTGCCAGTGGGAGGCGACCCCAAGAGACCCAGTACTTC. Protein product: CASGRRPQETQYF. The entire variable domain, with the rest obtained from reference TRBV13 and TRBJ2-5, is as follows: AAGVIQSPRHLIKEKRETATLKCYPIPRHDTVYWYQQGPGQDPQFLISFYEKMQSDKGSIPDRFSAQQFSDYHSELNMSSLELGDSALYFCASGRRPQETQYFGPGTRLLVL.

With respect to this clone: The germline gene is not matched at one end of the junction; a read error may be the cause. This chain uses TRBV5-4 with TRBJ2-2; perhaps TRBD2 as D (5 bases). Per germline, CDR1 SGHNT and CDR2 YYREEE (reference sequence). This CDR3 is built from 14 residues. The CDR3 protein is CASRLDPGTGELFF. CDR3 nucleotides: TGTGCCAGCAGATTGGACCCGGGGACCGGGGAGCTGTTTTTT.

The V and J genes are TRBV27 and TRBJ1-6, with D uncertain. CDR1 is MNHEY and CDR2 is SMNVEV in the germline V gene (reference sequence). Trimming left V 2 bases short and J 8 bases short, with 16 bases between. This CDR3 spans 16 amino acids. The CDR3 is CASSLAAPSGDSPLHF. The CDR3 DNA follows: TGTGCCAGCAGTTTAGCGGCCCCCTCCGGGGATTCACCCCTCCACTTT.

This clone is a singleton in its sample. The chain is built from TRBV28 and TRBJ1-1; no clear D gene. Germline CDR1 is MDHEN and CDR2 is SYDVKM. V was trimmed by 8 bases and J by 3 bases, leaving 7 bases between them. The CDR3 consists of 11 residues. Here the CDR3 DNA reads TGTGCCAGCGGTACATACACTGAAGCTTTCTTT. It yields the protein CASGTYTEAFF.

This chain joins TRBV7-9 and TRBJ2-5; the match to TRBD2 covers 7 bases. V gave up 7 bases and J gave up 5 bases; unmatched junction bases: 7. The length of the CDR3 is 13 residues. Germline assignment: CDR1 SEHNR and CDR2 FQNEAQ (reference sequence). The CDR3 DNA follows: TGTGCCAGCACCCCGGTGGGGGGGGAGACCCAGTACTTC. Translated, it gives CASTPVGGETQYF.

This chain's CDR3 is CASSSHDSSYGYTF. CDR3 bases: TGTGCCAGCAGTTCCCATGACAGTTCCTATGGCTACACCTTC. This chain connects TRBV28 to TRBJ1-2; D perhaps matches TRBD1 (5 bases). Germline V gene lookup returns CDR1 MDHEN and CDR2 SYDVKM. CDR3 length equals 14 residues. The V end was cut by 4 bases, the J end by 4 bases, with 13 bases between.

The rearrangement uses TRBV27 and TRBJ1-1; 8 bases are shared with TRBD1. J was trimmed by 0 bases and V by 6 bases; bases with no gene match: 6. The CDR3 has 15 residues. The germline V gene has CDR1 MNHEY and CDR2 SMNVEV (reference sequence). The CDR3 nucleotides read TGTGCCAGCAGAACTGGACAGGGAATGAACACTGAAGCTTTCTTT. Encoded protein: CASRTGQGMNTEAFF.

The DNA of the CDR3 is TGTGCCAGCAGCTTAGAGCGACTAACCTACAATGAGCAGTTCTTC. Amino acid sequence: CASSLERLTYNEQFF. The chain links TRBV7-2 to TRBJ2-1; possible D gene TRBD2, 5 bases. The CDR3 extends over 15 amino acids. The germline gives CDR1 SGHTA, CDR2 FQGNSA. Trimming removed 1 base at V and 2 bases at J, with 9 bases between.

The J gene is TRBJ2-7, the V gene TRBV2; 11 bases are a match to TRBD2. Germline V gene data show CDR1 as SNHLY and CDR2 as FYNNEI. V lost 6 bases, J lost 3 bases, and 4 bases stayed unmatched. This CDR3 has 14 amino acids. For the CDR3, the DNA is TGTGCCAGCAGAGATAGCGGGAGGGGCTACGAGCAGTACTTC. Its protein is CASRDSGRGYEQYF.

The gene calls are TRBV5-1 and TRBJ1-1; a possible D gene is TRBD1 (5 bases). Germline V gene data show CDR1 as SGHRS and CDR2 as YFSETQ. The CDR3 spans 13 residues. With 2 bases removed from V and 5 bases from J, the gap between germline ends came to 10 bases. DNA of the CDR3: TGCGCCAGCAGCTTCGCGGGACCGACTGAAGCTTTCTTT. Its protein product is CASSFAGPTEAFF.

The gene calls are TRBV6-5 and TRBJ1-2; TRBD1 agrees at 9 bases. Germline CDR1 is MNHEY and CDR2 is SVGAGI. V was pared by 6 bases and J by 4 bases, with 9 bases of the junction left unmatched. CDR3 length equals 15 residues. In nucleotides, the CDR3 is TGTGCCAGCAGAAGATCCACAGGGGGCCGCTATGGCTACACCTTC. This gives the protein CASRRSTGGRYGYTF.

The rearrangement uses TRBV4-2 and TRBJ1-2; D is undetermined. The V gene lost 5 bases and the J gene lost 0 bases, with 7 bases spanning the gap. CDR3 length equals 13 residues. Germline V gene sequence: CDR1 LGHNA, CDR2 YNFKEQ. The DNA of the CDR3 is TGTGCCAGCAGCGAGGGTACTAACTATGGCTACACCTTC. Its protein product is CASSEGTNYGYTF.